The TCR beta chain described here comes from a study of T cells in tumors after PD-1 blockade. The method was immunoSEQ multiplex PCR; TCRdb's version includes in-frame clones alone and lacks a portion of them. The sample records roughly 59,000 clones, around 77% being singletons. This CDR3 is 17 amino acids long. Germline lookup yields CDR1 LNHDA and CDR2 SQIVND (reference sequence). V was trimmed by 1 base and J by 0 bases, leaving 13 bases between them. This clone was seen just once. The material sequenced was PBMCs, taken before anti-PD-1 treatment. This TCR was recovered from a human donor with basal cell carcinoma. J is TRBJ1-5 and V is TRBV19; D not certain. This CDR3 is CASSIGMNGISNQPQHF. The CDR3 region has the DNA TGTGCCAGTAGTATAGGTATGAACGGAATTAGCAATCAGCCCCAGCATTTT.